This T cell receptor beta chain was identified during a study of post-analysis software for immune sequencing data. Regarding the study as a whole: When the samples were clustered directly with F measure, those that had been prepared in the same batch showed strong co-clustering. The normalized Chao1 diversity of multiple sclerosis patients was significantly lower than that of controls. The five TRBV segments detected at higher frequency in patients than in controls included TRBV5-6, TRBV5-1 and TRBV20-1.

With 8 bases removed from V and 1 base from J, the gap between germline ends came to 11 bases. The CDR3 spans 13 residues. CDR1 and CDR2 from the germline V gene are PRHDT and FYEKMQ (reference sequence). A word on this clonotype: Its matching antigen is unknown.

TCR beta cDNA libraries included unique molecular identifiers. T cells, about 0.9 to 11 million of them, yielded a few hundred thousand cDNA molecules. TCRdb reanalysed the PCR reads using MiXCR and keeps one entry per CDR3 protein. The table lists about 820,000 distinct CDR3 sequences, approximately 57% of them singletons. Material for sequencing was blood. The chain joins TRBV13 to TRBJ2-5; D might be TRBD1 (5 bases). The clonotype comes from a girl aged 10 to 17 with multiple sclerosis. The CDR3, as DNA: TGTGCCAGCCTTCGACAGTTCCAAGAGACCCAGTACTTC. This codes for CASLRQFQETQYF.